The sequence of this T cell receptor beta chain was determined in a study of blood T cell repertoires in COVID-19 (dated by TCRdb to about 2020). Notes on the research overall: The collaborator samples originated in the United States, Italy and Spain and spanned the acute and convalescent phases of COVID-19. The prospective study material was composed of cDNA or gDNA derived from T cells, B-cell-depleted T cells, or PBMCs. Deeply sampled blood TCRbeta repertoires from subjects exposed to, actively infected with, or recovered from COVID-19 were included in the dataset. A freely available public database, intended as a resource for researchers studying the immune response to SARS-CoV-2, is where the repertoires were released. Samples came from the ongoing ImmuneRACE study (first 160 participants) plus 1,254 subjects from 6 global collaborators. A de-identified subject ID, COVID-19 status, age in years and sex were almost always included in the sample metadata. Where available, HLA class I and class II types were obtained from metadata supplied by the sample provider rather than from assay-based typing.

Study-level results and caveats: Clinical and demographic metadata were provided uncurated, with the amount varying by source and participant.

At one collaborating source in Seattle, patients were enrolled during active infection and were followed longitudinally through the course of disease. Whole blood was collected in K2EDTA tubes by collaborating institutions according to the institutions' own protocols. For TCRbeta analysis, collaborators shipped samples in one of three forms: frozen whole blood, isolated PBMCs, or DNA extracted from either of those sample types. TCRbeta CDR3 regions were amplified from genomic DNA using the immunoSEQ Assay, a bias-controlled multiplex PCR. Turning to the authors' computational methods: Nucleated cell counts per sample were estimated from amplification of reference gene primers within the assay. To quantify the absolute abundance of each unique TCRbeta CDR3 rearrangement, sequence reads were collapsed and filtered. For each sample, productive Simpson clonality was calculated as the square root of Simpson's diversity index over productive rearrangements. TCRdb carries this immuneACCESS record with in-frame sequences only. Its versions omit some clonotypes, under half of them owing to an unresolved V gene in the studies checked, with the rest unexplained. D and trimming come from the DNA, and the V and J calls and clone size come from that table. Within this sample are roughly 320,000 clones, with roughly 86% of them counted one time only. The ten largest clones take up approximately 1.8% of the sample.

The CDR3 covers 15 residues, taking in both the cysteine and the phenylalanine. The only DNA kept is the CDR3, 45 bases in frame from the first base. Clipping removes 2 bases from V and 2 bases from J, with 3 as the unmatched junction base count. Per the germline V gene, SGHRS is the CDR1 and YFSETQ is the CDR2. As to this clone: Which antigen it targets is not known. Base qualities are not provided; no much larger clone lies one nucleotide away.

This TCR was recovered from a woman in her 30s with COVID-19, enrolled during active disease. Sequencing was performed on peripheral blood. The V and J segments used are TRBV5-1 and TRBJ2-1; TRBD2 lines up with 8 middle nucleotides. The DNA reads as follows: TGCGCCAGCAGCTTCCAGCGGGGGCCCTACAATGAGCAGTTCTTC. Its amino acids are CASSFQRGPYNEQFF.